This T cell receptor (beta chain) appears in the sequencing data of a study of blood T cell repertoires in COVID-19. As for the study in general: The United States, Italy and Spain supplied acute and convalescent COVID-19 samples.

Patients from Seattle were sampled longitudinally, starting during active infection. Per the study methods: Quantification of nucleated cells was approximated via reference gene primer amplification. Assay: immunoSEQ multiplex PCR; the TCRdb copy retains only in-frame clones and omits some. The DNA gave D and trimming, while V, J and clone size come from that table. The sample holds 96,000 or so clones, roughly 81% seen once. V was pared by 2 bases and J by 9 bases, with 19 bases between. Germline V gives CDR1 SGHTA, CDR2 FQGTGA. The CDR3 loop spans 16 amino acids. Sequencing was performed on peripheral blood. This TCR came from a man aged 80 or over with COVID-19, enrolled during active disease. This chain joins TRBV7-3 and TRBJ2-2, with D tentatively TRBD1 (6 bases). The CDR3 protein is CASSLATGGLGRELFF. The DNA of the CDR3 is TGTGCCAGCAGCTTAGCGACAGGAGGACTGGGGCGGGAGCTGTTTTTT.